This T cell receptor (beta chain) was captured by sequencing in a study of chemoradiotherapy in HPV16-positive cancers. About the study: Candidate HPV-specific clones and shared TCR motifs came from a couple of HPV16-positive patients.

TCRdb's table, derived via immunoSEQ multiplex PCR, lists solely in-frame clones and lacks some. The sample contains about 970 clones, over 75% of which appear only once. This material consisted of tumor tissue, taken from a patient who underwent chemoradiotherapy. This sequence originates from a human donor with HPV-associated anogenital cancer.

Here the CDR3 reads CASSPPGPSKLFF. CDR3 bases: TGTGCCAGCAGTCCCCCGGGGCCTTCAAAACTGTTTTTT. The chain couples TRBV25-1 to TRBJ1-4; D possibly corresponds to TRBD1 (5 bases). In germline, CDR1 is MGHDK, CDR2 SYGVNS. The CDR3 sequence is 13 residues long. The ends were cut back, 5 bases at V and 10 bases at J, with 14 bases in the middle.